These T cell receptor beta chains were read from a single sample in a study of patients and donors after allogeneic stem cell transplantation. TCRdb re-analysed the RT-PCR reads in MiXCR, keeping a single row per CDR3 protein. The sample has about a million distinct CDR3 sequences, roughly 18% seen once; the top ten hold around 6%. The sample consisted of blood, either unsorted or a sorted T cell fraction (not recorded which). The receptor source for this set is a human donor who was either an allogeneic HSCT recipient or a stem cell or donor lymphocyte infusion donor (not recorded which). It is not recorded whose cells these are; they may come from a transplant donor. The conserved cysteine and the conserved F or W are not part of the CDR3 here. Clone size is given for some rows only: seen once, a few or many times, or a class if the clone is expanded.

j_gene | v_gene | abundance | CDR3aa
TRBJ1-1 | TRBV5-1 | NA | ASSLGAEMNTEAF
TRBJ1-1 | TRBV6-2/TRBV6-3 | NA | ASSTGTGAF
TRBJ2-7 | TRBV5-1 | many | ASSYGLAGGLSYEQY
TRBJ2-7 | TRBV29-1 | few | SVVEGTHEQY
TRBJ2-1 | TRBV19 | few | ASRRLAGEPEQF
TRBJ1-5 | TRBV24-1 | NA | ATSDGDRGGNQPQH
TRBJ2-7 | TRBV9 | many | ASSEGGEDYEQY
TRBJ1-2 | TRBV20-1 | NA | SATRPRTGWGGYT
TRBJ2-5 | TRBV5-6 | few | ASSLAGGEGETQY
TRBJ2-5 | TRBV20-1 | NA | SAPRWGDQETQY
TRBJ1-3 | TRBV7-6 | NA | ASSLGRLTSGNTIY
TRBJ1-1 | TRBV7-9 | few | ASSLSTGLIEAF
TRBJ2-5 | TRBV7-9 | NA | ASSLMGQGVETQY
TRBJ1-5 | TRBV20-1 | NA | SARAGGNQPQH
TRBJ1-1 | TRBV7-3 | few | ASSTTGLDTEAF
TRBJ2-3 | TRBV25-1 | few | ASSEGGRMRTDTQY
TRBJ1-5 | TRBV20-1 | NA | SARDPNQPQH
TRBJ1-1 | TRBV27 | few | ASSLSKANTEAF
TRBJ2-5 | TRBV11-2 | few | ASSRVPSGGEGQETQY
TRBJ2-1 | TRBV12-3/TRBV12-4 | few | ASSLWKAGGPSNEQF
TRBJ2-7 | TRBV7-2 | NA | ASSSSRVTVQY
TRBJ1-1 | TRBV12-3/TRBV12-4 | few | ASSFWVNEAF
TRBJ2-3 | TRBV29-1 | few | SVDGRGATDTQY
TRBJ1-3 | TRBV12-3/TRBV12-4 | many | ASSVGNTIY